This T cell receptor beta chain was observed in a study of T cells in narcolepsy listed by TCRdb under 2018. With regard to the full study: The study enrolled patients with narcolepsy type 1 or type 2 (NT1, NT2) together with healthy control donors. The study used TCR Vbeta sequencing to track clonotypes in blood and CSF while looking for autoreactive T cells in narcolepsy patients that target self-antigens of hypocretin neurons (hypocretin, TRIB2). Study-wide conclusions, independent of this receptor: According to the report, autoreactive clonotypes were detected serially in the blood of the same patients and of different patients, but not in healthy controls. Patients and controls had comparable numbers of sequenced blood memory CD4+ clonotypes, averaging about 39,000 and 30,000, respectively. No sequences matching autoreactive T cell clones were present in some of the blood memory CD4+ repertoires from patients and controls. Plots that compared CSF and blood CD4+ T cell clonotypes from the same patient highlighted HCRT-specific and TRIB2-specific autoreactive clonotypes.

Measured from the cysteine to the phenylalanine, the CDR3 is 15 residues long. The sequence is cut down to CDR3 DNA, 45 bases in frame from base 1. In the germline V gene (reference sequence), CDR1 corresponds to LNHDA and CDR2 to SQIVND. Trimming removed 3 bases from V and 7 bases from J, leaving 15 bases between the germline ends. For TCR Vbeta sequencing, memory CD4+ T cells were sorted ex vivo from the peripheral blood of narcolepsy patients and healthy controls. Library method: the immunoSEQ multiplex PCR assay. Held by TCRdb, this immuneACCESS table contains in-frame sequences only and omits some clones. Under half of the omission traces to an unresolved V gene where checked; the cause of the rest is unknown. The sample yields 31,000 or so clones; around 90% were counted once. The biggest ten clones account for more than 0.95% of the sample. About this clone: Its target antigen remains unknown. No much larger clone is present one base from it, and per-base qualities are unavailable.

The source is a human donor with narcolepsy. Material for sequencing was CD45RA- memory CD4+ T cells from PBMCs. The cell subset or site label, read with the paper, signifies: memory T cells sorted ex vivo from peripheral blood. Recombination joined TRBV19 with TRBJ2-2; TRBD1 could be the D gene, as 6 bases match. DNA sequence: TGTGCCAGTAGTATCCAAGGGGGAGCCGGCGGGGAGCTGTTTTTT. This is translated as CASSIQGGAGGELFF.